This T cell receptor beta chain appears in the sequencing data of a study of CD8 T cells in Susac syndrome. Reverse transcription of roughly 0.5 to 1 ug RNA was carried out with random hexamers. TCRdb called the immunoSEQ multiplex PCR reads again in MiXCR, with one record for every CDR3 protein. Counted here are 240,000 or so distinct CDR3 sequences, 96% occurring once; the ten biggest clones make up approximately 0.094%. CD8+ and CD4+ T cells were negatively isolated; TEMRA cells were FACS-enriched. The CDR3 consists of 14 residues. V gave up 2 bases and J gave up 2 bases, with 8 bases separating them. Germline assignment: CDR1 KGHSH and CDR2 LQKENI.

The receptor's source is a human donor with Susac syndrome. The sequenced sample was CD4+ T cells from PBMCs. V usage is TRBV18 and J usage is TRBJ2-3; D call uncertain. CDR3 DNA: TGTGCCAGCTCACCAACCCACTTCACAGATACGCAGTATTTT. Encoded protein: CASSPTHFTDTQYF.